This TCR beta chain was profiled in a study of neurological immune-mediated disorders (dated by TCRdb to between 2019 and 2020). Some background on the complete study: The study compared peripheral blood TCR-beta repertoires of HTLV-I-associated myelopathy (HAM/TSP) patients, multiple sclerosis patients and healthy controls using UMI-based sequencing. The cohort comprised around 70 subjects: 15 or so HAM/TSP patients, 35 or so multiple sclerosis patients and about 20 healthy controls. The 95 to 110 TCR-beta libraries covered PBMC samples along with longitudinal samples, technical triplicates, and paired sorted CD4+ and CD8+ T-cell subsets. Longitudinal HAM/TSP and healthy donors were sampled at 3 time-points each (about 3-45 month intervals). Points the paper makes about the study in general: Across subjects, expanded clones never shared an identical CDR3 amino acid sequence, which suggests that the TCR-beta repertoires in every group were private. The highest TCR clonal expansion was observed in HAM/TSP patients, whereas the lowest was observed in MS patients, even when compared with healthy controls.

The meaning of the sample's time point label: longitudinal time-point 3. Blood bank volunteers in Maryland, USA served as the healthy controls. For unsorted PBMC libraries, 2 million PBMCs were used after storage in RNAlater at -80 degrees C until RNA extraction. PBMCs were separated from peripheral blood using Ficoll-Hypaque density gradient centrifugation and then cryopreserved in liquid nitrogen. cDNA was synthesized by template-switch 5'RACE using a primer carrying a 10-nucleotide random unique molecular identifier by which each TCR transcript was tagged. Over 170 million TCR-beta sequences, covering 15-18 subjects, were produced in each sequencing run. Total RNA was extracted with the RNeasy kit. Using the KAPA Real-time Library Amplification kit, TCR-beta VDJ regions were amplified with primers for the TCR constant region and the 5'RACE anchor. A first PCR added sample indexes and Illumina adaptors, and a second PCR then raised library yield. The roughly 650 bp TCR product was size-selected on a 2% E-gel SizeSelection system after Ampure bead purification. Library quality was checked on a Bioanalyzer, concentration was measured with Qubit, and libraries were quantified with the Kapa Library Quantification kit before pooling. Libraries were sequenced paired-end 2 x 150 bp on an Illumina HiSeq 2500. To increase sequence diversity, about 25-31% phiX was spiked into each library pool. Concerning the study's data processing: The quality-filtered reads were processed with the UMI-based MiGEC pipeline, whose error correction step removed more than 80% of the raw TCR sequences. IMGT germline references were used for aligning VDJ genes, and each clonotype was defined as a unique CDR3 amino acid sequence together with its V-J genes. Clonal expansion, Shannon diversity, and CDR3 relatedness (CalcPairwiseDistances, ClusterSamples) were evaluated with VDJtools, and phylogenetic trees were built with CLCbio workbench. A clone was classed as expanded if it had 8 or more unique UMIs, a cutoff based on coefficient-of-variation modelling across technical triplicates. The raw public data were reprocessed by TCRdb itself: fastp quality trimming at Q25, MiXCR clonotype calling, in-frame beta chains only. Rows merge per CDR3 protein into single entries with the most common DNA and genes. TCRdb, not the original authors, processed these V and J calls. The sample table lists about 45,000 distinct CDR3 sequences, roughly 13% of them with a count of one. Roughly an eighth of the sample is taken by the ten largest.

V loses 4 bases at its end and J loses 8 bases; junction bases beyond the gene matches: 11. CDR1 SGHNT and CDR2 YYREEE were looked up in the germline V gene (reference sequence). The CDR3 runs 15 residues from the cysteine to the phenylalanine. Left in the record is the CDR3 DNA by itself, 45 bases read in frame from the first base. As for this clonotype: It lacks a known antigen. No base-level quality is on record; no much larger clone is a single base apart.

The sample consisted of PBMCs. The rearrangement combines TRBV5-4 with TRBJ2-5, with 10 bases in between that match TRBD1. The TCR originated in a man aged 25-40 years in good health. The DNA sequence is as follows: TGTGCCAGCAGCATAAGGACAGGGGGGGACGATACCCAGTACTTC. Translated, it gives CASSIRTGGDDTQYF.